Below, 21 T cell receptor beta chains from the same sample are listed, as sequenced in a study of CD8+ T cells in alopecia areata. Following extraction, RNA underwent reverse transcription to cDNA, which served as the sequencing template. The repertoire was sequenced with immunoSEQ multiplex PCR; TCRdb's copy has only in-frame clones and lacks some. The sample shows 110,000 to 150,000 clones, roughly 86% of them seen only once. As to treatment: oral pan-JAK inhibitor, 5-10 mg twice daily. The starting material was CD8+ T cells sorted from blood, obtained at week 4, from a patient treated with tofacitinib. Receptors were obtained from a human donor with alopecia areata.

The chain has TRBV7-9 and TRBJ2-4; possibly TRBD1 or TRBD2 for D (5 bases each). Trimming took off 4 bases at V and 5 bases at J, with 12 bases between the two ends. The CDR3 consists of 14 residues. Germline V gene sequence: CDR1 SEHNR, CDR2 FQNEAQ (reference sequence). CDR3 amino acids: CASSSPGGENIQYF. CDR3 DNA sequence: TGTGCCAGCAGCTCCCCTGGGGGAGAAAACATTCAGTACTTC.

This clone has only a few counts. Other DNA sequences in the same sample also yield this CDR3. The chain carries TRBV15 and TRBJ2-7; 9 bases match TRBD1. The CDR3 has 15 amino acids. CDR1 is LNHNV and CDR2 is YYDKDF in the germline V gene (reference sequence). The ends lost 3 bases at V and 6 bases at J; junction bases unmatched: 9. The CDR3 protein is CATSRPGQGSSEQYF. CDR3 DNA sequence: TGTGCCACCAGCAGGCCGGGACAGGGTAGTAGCGAGCAGTACTTC.

The chain recombines TRBV29-1 with TRBJ2-2, with no clear D. Trimming pared 4 bases from V and 3 bases from J, leaving 6 bases between. CDR1 is SQVTM, CDR2 ANQGSEA, per germline. The CDR3 totals 12 residues. The CDR3 loop reads CSVVGYTGELFF. The DNA for the CDR3 is TGCAGCGTTGTAGGGTACACCGGGGAGCTGTTTTTT.

There are a few counts of this clone. V gene TRBV14 combines with J gene TRBJ2-3; possible D gene TRBD2, 5 bases. Germline lookup yields CDR1 SGHDN and CDR2 FVKESK. The CDR3 is 16 amino acids. Trimming took 3 bases from V and 1 from J, leaving 14 bases between them. CDR3: CASSQPRGYGTDTQYF. The CDR3 DNA follows: TGTGCCAGCAGCCAGCCGCGAGGGTACGGCACAGATACGCAGTATTTT.

The chain joins TRBV2 to TRBJ1-1; 7 bases line up with TRBD1. The CDR3 loop spans 12 amino acids. J lost 7 bases, V lost 4 bases, and 3 bases had no gene match. Germline lookup yields CDR1 SNHLY and CDR2 FYNNEI. In DNA, the CDR3 is TGTGCCAGCAGTGGACAGGGATTTGAAGCTTTCTTT. Residues: CASSGQGFEAFF.

The chain employs TRBV6-5 and TRBJ1-1, with 11 nucleotides matching TRBD1. The J segment lost 5 bases and the V segment lost 6 bases, leaving 2 bases of the junction unmatched. CDR1 and CDR2 (germline): MNHEY, SVGAGI. This CDR3 is 13 amino acids long. The CDR3 loop is CASSGTGGTEAFF. In DNA form, the CDR3 reads TGTGCCAGCAGCGGGACAGGGGGGACTGAAGCTTTCTTT.

This chain uses TRBV28 with TRBJ1-5; D is ambiguous. Per germline, CDR1 MDHEN and CDR2 SYDVKM. This CDR3 spans 15 amino acids. Trimming removed 4 bases from V and 2 bases from J, with 12 bases in between. CDR3 region: CASSYVSGGNQPQHF. The CDR3, as DNA: TGTGCCAGCAGTTACGTTTCGGGAGGCAATCAGCCCCAGCATTTT.

The chain is built from TRBV4-1 and TRBJ2-7, with a possible D match to TRBD2 (6 bases). Germline CDR1 is MGHRA and CDR2 is YSYEKL. V shed 4 bases and J shed 2 bases, with 12 bases lying between them. This CDR3 is built from 14 residues. The CDR3 reads CASSLKEGPYEQYF. The CDR3 DNA reads TGCGCCAGCAGCCTCAAGGAGGGCCCCTACGAGCAGTACTTC.

The chain employs TRBV14 and TRBJ2-5, with 10 bases identical to TRBD1. Germline V CDR1 and CDR2: SGHDN, FVKESK. After removal of 5 bases from V and 5 bases from J, the junction contained 8 bases not matched to a gene. The CDR3 runs to 15 residues. The CDR3 DNA reads TGTGCCAGCAGCAAAACCGGGACAGGGGTCGAGACCCAGTACTTC. It codes for CASSKTGTGVETQYF.

The rearrangement links TRBV29-1 to TRBJ2-1; 10 bases agree with TRBD1. The CDR3 is made up of 17 amino acids. The germline V gene has CDR1 SQVTM and CDR2 ANQGSEA. The trim removed 3 bases at V and 4 bases at J, leaving 12 bases unmatched. DNA for the CDR3: TGCAGCGTTGAGACCAGAGACCCGGGACAGGGGTACAATGAGCAGTTCTTC. Translation: CSVETRDPGQGYNEQFF.

The chain carries TRBV5-1 and TRBJ2-1; TRBD2 is a possible D gene (6 bases). V lost 2 bases and J lost 6, with 9 bases in between. Germline V gene sequence: CDR1 SGHRS, CDR2 YFSETQ. The CDR3 is 13 residues long. Here the CDR3 DNA reads TGCGCCAGCAGCTTAACCGGGAGCAATGAGCAGTTCTTC. It specifies CASSLTGSNEQFF.

The chain uses TRBV6-1 and TRBJ2-7; D is possibly TRBD1 or TRBD2 (5 bases each). The CDR3 totals 15 residues. The V end lost 4 bases, the J end lost 2 bases, and 15 bases lay between the germline ends. The germline CDR1 and CDR2 sequences are MNHNS and SASEGT. CDR3 loop: CASSVKPGTPYEQYF. In DNA form, the CDR3 reads TGTGCCAGCAGTGTTAAGCCAGGGACGCCCTACGAGCAGTACTTC.

The chain has TRBV29-1 and TRBJ1-4; D is perhaps TRBD1 (5 bases). The CDR3 runs to 12 residues. CDR1 and CDR2 (germline): SQVTM, ANQGSEA. Trimming removed 2 bases at V and 8 bases at J, with 9 bases between. CDR3 DNA sequence: TGCAGCGTTGAACAGGGAGACGAAAAACTGTTTTTT. Translated: CSVEQGDEKLFF.

CDR3 protein: CASSVGNEQFF. CDR3 DNA: TGTGCCAGCAGCGTGGGAAATGAGCAGTTCTTC. The chain has TRBV14 and TRBJ2-1; D uncertain. CDR1 is SGHDN, CDR2 FVKESK, per germline. Trimming took 5 bases from V and 7 from J, leaving 6 bases between them. This CDR3 is built from 11 residues.

This sequence joins TRBV6-5 and TRBJ2-5; maybe TRBD2 (6 bases). Germline loops: CDR1 MNHEY, CDR2 SVGAGI. The CDR3 is 14 amino acids. The germline V and J ends were trimmed by 0 bases and 5 bases, with 10 bases remaining between them. In DNA, the CDR3 is TGTGCCAGCAGTTACTCGGGAGGTTATGAGACCCAGTACTTC. Translating gives CASSYSGGYETQYF.

The gene calls are TRBV29-1 and TRBJ2-6; 7 positions agree with TRBD1. CDR3 size: 13 residues. V shed 6 bases and J 2 bases; nucleotides not matched to a gene: 1. Per the germline V gene, CDR1 is SQVTM and CDR2 is ANQGSEA. The CDR3 DNA reads TGCAGCGTGCAGGGGGCTGGGGCCAACGTCCTGACTTTC. Protein: CSVQGAGANVLTF.

This clone was seen more than once but under ten times. The chain employs TRBV6-5 and TRBJ2-1; D may be TRBD1 (5 bases). Germline V CDR1 and CDR2: MNHEY, SVGAGI. The CDR3 is 12 residues long. V dropped 4 bases and J dropped 6 bases, with 7 bases sitting between them. CDR3 residues: CASSLTGNEQFF. The CDR3 nucleotides read TGTGCCAGCAGTTTAACAGGCAATGAGCAGTTCTTC.

The chain has TRBV29-1 and TRBJ2-5; D is ambiguous. Germline V gene sequence: CDR1 SQVTM, CDR2 ANQGSEA. V was shortened by 2 bases and J by 5 bases, with 12 bases between the two germline ends. The CDR3 is 13 residues long. Here the CDR3 reads CSVELQLGETQYF. The CDR3 DNA follows: TGCAGCGTTGAATTACAGCTCGGGGAGACCCAGTACTTC.

The rearrangement links TRBV5-6 to TRBJ2-1; no definite D call. Trimming cost V 4 bases and J 0 bases, with 17 bases left between them. Germline V gives CDR1 SGHDT, CDR2 YYEEEE. The CDR3 length is 17 residues. The CDR3 sequence is CASSLPLGQLSYNEQFF. In DNA, the CDR3 is TGTGCCAGCAGCCTCCCCCTCGGGCAACTCTCCTACAATGAGCAGTTCTTC.

The chain combines TRBV11-2 with TRBJ2-7; D gene uncertain. The CDR3 sequence is 11 residues long. Trimming removed 5 bases at V and 0 bases at J, with 2 bases between. CDR1 and CDR2 (germline): SGHAT, FQNNGV. Here the CDR3 reads CASSTSYEQYF. The CDR3, as DNA: TGTGCCAGCAGCACCTCCTACGAGCAGTACTTC.

The CDR3 region is CASPPTGQGILDTQYF. CDR3 DNA sequence: TGTGCCAGCCCCCCCACCGGACAGGGGATTTTAGATACGCAGTATTTT. The V and J genes are TRBV28 and TRBJ2-3, with 9 nucleotides matching TRBD1. Trimming removed 8 bases from V and 5 bases from J; junction bases left unmatched: 14. CDR1 is MDHEN, CDR2 SYDVKM, per germline. This CDR3 comprises 16 residues.